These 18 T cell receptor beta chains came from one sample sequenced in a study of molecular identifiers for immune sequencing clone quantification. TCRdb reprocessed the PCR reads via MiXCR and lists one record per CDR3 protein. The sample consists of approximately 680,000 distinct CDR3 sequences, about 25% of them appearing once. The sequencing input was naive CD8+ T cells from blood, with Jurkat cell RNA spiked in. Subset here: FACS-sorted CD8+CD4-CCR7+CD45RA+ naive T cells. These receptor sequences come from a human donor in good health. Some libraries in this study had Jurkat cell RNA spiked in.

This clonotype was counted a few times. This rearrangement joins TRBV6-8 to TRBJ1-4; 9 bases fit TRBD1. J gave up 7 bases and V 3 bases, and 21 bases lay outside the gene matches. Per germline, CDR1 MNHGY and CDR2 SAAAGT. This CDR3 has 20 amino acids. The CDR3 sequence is CASSYRFYSLGTGFGEKLFF. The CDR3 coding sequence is TGTGCCAGCAGTTATCGGTTCTATTCGCTAGGGACAGGGTTTGGTGAAAAACTGTTTTTT.

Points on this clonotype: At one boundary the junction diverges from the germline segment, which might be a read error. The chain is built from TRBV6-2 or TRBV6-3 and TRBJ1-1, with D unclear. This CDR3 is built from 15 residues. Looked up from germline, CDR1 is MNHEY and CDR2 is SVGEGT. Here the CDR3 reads CASSLLRTENTGAFF. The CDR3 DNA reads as TGTGCCAGCAGCCTCCTGAGGACGGAAAACACTGGAGCTTTCTTT.

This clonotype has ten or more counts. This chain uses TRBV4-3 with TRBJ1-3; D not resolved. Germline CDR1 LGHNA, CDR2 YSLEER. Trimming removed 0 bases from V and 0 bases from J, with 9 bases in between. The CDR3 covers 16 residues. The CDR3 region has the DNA TGCGCCAGCAGCCAAGAATGGAGGCGCTCTGGAAACACCATATATTTT. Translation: CASSQEWRRSGNTIYF.

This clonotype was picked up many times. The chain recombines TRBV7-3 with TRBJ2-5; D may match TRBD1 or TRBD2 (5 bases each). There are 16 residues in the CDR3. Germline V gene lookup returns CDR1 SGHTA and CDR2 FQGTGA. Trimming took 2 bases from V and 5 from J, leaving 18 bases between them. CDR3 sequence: CASSLWGRTSEETQYF. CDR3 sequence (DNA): TGTGCCAGCAGCTTATGGGGACGTACGAGTGAGGAGACCCAGTACTTC.

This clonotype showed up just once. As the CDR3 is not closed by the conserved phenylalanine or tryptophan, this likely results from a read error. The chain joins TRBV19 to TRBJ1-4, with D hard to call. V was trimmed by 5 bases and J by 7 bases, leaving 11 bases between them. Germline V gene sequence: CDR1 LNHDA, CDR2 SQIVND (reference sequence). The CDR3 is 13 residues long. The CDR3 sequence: CASSRQLAEKLFL. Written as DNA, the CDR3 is TGTGCCAGTAGTCGGCAGCTTGCTGAAAAACTGTTTCTT.

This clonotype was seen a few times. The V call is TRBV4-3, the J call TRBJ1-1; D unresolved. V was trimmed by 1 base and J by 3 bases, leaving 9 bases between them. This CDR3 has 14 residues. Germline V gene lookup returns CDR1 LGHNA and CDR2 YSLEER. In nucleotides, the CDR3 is TGCGCCAGCAGCCAAGCTCAGGCCGACACTGAAGCTTTCTTT. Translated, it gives CASSQAQADTEAFF.

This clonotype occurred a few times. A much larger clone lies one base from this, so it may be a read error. For the CDR3, the DNA is TGTGCCAGCAGTTTGGATCCAGGACTAGCGGGGGCGCAGTACTTC. Translated: CASSLDPGLAGAQYF. The chain uses TRBV28 and TRBJ2-7, with TRBD2 matching over 13 bases. J gave up 9 bases and V 3 bases, and 8 bases lay outside the gene matches. Germline assignment: CDR1 MDHEN and CDR2 SYDVKM. The CDR3 spans 15 residues.

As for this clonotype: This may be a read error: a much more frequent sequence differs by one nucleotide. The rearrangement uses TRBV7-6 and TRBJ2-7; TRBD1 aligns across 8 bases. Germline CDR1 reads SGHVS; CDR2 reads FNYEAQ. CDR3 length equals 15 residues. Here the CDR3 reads CASSSRTGSAYGQYF. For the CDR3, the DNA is TGTGCCAGCAGCTCCAGGACAGGGTCGGCCTACGGGCAGTACTTC.

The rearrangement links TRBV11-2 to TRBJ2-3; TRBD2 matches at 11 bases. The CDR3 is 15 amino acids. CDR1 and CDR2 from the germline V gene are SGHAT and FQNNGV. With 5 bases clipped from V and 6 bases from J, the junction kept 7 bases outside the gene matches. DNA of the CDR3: TGTGCCAGCAGCGGGGTAGCGGGGGGGCAGGATACGCAGTATTTT. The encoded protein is CASSGVAGGQDTQYF.

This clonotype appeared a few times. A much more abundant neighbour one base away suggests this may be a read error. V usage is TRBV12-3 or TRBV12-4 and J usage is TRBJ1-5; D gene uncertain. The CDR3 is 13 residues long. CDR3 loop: CASSSGVGQPRHF. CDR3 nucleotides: TGTGCCAGCAGTTCAGGCGTAGGGCAGCCCCGGCATTTT.

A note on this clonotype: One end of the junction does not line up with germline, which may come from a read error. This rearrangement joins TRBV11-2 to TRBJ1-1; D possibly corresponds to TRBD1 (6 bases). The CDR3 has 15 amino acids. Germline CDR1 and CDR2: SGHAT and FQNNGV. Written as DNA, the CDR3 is TGTGCCAGCAGCTTAGAGGGGGCTTCCTACACTGAAGCTCTCTTT. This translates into CASSLEGASYTEALF.

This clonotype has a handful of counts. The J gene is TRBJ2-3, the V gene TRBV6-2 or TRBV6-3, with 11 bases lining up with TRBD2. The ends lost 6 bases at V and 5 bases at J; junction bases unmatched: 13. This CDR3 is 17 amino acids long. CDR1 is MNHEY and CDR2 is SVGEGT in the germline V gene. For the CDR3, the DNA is TGTGCCAGCAGACTACTCCTAGCGGGGGGACGTTTAGATACGCAGTATTTT. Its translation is CASRLLLAGGRLDTQYF.

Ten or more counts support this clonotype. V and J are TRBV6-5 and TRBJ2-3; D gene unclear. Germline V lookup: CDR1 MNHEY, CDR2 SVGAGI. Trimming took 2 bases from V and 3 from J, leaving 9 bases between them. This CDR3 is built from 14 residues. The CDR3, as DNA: TGTGCCAGCAGTTACGGAGAAGTGACAGATACGCAGTATTTT. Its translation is CASSYGEVTDTQYF.

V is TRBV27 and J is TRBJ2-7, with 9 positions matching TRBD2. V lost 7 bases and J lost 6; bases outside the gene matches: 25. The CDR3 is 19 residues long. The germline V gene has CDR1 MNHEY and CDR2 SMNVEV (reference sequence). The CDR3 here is CASKRGGYIGSGRTCEQYF. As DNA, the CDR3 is TGTGCCAGCAAGCGTGGGGGGTATATCGGAAGCGGGAGGACCTGCGAGCAGTACTTC.

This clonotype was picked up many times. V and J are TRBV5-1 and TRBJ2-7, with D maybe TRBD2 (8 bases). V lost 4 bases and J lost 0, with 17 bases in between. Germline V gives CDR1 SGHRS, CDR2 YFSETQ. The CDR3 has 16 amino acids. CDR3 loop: CASSPGDSGSSYEQYF. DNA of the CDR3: TGCGCCAGCAGCCCGGGGGACAGCGGGAGCTCCTACGAGCAGTACTTC.

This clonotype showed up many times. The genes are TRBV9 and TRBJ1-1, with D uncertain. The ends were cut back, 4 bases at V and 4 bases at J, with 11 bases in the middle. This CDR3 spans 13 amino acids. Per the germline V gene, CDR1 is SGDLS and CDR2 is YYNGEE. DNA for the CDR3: TGTGCCAGCAGCCCAGAATTCGGCACTGAAGCTTTCTTT. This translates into CASSPEFGTEAFF.

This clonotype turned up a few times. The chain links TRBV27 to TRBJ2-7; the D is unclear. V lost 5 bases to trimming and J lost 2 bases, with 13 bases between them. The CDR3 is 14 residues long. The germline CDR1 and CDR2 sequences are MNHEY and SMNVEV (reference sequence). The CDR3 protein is CASSPVGQAYEQYF. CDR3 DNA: TGTGCCAGCAGTCCTGTGGGCCAGGCCTACGAGCAGTACTTC.

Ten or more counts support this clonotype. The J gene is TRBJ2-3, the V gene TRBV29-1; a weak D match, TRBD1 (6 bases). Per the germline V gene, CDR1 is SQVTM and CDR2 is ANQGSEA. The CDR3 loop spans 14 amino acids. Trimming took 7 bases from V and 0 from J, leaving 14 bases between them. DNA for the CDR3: TGCAGCGCACTGGACAGTACTAGCACAGATACGCAGTATTTT. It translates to CSALDSTSTDTQYF.